This paragraph reports one T cell receptor beta chain. The CDR3 has 15 residues. The V gene end was trimmed by 3 bases and the J gene end by 3 bases; junction bases not matched to a gene: 4. Per germline, CDR1 SEHNR and CDR2 FQNEAQ (reference sequence). Under the authors' procedure: Nucleated cell counts were estimated from reference gene primer amplification. Produced via immunoSEQ multiplex PCR; TCRdb's table is partial and in-frame only. That table supplies the V and J calls and clone size; D and trimming were determined from the DNA. Of about 190,000 clones in the sample, 80% to 90% were seen once. This entry is derived from a study of blood T cell repertoires in COVID-19. The wider study: Sites across the United States, Italy and Spain contributed samples from acute and convalescent COVID-19. From T cells, B-cell-depleted T cells, or PBMCs came the material, which was cDNA or gDNA.

The sequenced material came from peripheral blood. The V call is TRBV7-9, the J call TRBJ2-1, with 8 bases matching TRBD1. This TCR derives from a man aged 30 to 39 with active or convalescent COVID-19. The CDR3 spells CASSLTGQVYNEQFF. CDR3 sequence (DNA): TGTGCCAGCAGCTTGACGGGACAGGTCTACAATGAGCAGTTCTTC.